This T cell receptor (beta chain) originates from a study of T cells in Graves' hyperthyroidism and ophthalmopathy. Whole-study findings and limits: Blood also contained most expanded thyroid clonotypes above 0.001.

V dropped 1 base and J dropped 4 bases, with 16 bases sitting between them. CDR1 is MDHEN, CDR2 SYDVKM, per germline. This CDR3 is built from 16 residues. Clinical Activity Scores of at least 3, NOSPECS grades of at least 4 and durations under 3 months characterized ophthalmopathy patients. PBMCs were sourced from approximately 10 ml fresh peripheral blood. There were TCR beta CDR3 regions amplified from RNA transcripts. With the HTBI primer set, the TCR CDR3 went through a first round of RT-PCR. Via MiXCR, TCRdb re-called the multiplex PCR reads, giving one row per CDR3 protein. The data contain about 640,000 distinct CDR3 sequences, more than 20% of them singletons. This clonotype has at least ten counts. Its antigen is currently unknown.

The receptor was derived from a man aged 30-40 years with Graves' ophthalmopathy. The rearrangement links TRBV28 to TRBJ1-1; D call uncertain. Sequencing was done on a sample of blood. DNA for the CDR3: TGTGCCAGCAGTTTATATCCGACCCGGAGCGGCACTGAAGCTTTCTTT. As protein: CASSLYPTRSGTEAFF.